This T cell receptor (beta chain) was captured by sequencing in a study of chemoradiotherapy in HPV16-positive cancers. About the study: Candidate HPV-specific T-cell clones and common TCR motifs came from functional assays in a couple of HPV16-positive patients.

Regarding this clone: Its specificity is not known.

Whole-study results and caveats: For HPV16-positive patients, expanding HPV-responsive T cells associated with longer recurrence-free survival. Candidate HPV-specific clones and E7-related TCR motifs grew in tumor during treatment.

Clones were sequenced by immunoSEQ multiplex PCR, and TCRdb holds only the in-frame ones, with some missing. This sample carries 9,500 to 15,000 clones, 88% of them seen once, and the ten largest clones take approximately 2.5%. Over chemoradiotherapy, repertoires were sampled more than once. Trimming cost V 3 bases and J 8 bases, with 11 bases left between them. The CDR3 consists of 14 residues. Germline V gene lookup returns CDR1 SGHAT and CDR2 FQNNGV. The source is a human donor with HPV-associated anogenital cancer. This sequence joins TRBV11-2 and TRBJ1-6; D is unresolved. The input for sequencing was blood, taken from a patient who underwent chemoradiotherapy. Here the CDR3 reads CASSLGPGDSPLHF. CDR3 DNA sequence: TGTGCCAGCAGCTTGGGCCCCGGTGATTCACCCCTCCACTTT.